This entry describes one T cell receptor beta chain. No antigen is known for it. The CDR3 contains 13 residues. V was pared by 7 bases and J by 0 bases, with 10 bases between. The germline V gene encodes CDR1 MNHEY and CDR2 SMNVEV (reference sequence). The data originate from a study of T cells in Graves' hyperthyroidism and ophthalmopathy. At the level of the study: The blood sample was taken at first diagnosis, before treatment began. The study, taken as a whole, reports: Blood also held most thyroid clonotypes expanded beyond 0.001.

RNA transcripts served as the template for amplifying TCR beta CDR3 regions. TCR CDR3 regions were first amplified by RT-PCR with HTBI primers. A single record per CDR3 protein comes from TCRdb applying MiXCR to the multiplex PCR reads. The repertoire holds 350,000 to 400,000 distinct CDR3 sequences, about 14% seen once, with roughly 9.6% in the top ten. In patients aged 18 to 65, hyperthyroidism was newly diagnosed, with duration under 2 months. This receptor was obtained from a woman aged 55-69 years with Graves' hyperthyroidism. The sample consisted of blood. The J gene is TRBJ2-7, the V gene TRBV27; D may be TRBD1 (6 bases). CDR3: CASTGTSSYEQYF. The CDR3 DNA sequence: TGTGCCAGCACAGGGACATCCTCCTACGAGCAGTACTTC.